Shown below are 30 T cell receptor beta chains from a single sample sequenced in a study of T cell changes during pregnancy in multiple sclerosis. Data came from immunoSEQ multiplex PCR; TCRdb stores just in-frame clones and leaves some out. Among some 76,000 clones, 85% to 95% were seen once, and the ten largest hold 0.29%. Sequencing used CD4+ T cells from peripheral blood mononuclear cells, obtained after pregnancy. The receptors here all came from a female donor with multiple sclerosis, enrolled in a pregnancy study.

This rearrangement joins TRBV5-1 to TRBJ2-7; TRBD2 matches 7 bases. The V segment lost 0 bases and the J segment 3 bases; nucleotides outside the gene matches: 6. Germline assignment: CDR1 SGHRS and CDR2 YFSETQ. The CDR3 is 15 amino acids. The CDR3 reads CASSLDGAGIYEQYF. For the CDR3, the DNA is TGCGCCAGCAGCTTGGATGGAGCGGGGATCTACGAGCAGTACTTC.

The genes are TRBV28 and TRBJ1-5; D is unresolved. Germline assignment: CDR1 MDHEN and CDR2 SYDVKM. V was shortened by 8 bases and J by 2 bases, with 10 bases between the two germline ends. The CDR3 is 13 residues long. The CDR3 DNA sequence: TGTGCCAGCGACGGGAGGGGCAATCAGCCCCAGCATTTT. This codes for CASDGRGNQPQHF. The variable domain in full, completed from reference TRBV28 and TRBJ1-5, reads DVKVTQSSRYLVKRTGEKVFLECVQDMDHENMFWYRQDPGLGLRLIYFSYDVKMKEKGDIPEGYSVSREKKERFSLILESASTNQTSMYLCASDGRGNQPQHFGDGTRLSIL.

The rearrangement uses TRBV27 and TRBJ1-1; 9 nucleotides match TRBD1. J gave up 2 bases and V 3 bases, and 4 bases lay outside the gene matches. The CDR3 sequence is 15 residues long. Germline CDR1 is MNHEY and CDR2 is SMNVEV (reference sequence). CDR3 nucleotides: TGTGCCAGCAGTTTCGGGACAGGGATTAACACTGAAGCTTTCTTT. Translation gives CASSFGTGINTEAFF.

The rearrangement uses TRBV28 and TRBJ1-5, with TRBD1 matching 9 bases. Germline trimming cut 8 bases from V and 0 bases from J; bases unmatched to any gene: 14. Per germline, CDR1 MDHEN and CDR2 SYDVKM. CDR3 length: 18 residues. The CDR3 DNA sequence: TGTGCCAGCGGGACAGGGTGGAATGTCAGGGGTAGCAATCAGCCCCAGCATTTT. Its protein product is CASGTGWNVRGSNQPQHF. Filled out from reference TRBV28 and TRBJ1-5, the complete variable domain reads DVKVTQSSRYLVKRTGEKVFLECVQDMDHENMFWYRQDPGLGLRLIYFSYDVKMKEKGDIPEGYSVSREKKERFSLILESASTNQTSMYLCASGTGWNVRGSNQPQHFGDGTRLSIL.

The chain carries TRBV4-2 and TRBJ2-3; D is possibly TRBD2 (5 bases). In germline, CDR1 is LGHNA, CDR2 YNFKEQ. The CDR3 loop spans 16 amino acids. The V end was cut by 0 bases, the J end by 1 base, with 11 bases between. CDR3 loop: CASSQDWDSGTDTQYF. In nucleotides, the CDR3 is TGTGCCAGCAGCCAAGATTGGGATAGCGGCACAGATACGCAGTATTTT.

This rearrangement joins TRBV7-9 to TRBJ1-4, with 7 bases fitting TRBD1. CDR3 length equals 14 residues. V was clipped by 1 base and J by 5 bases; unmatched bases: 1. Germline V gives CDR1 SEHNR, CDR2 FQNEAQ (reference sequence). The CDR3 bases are TGTGCCAGCAGCTTAGAACAGGGGAATGAAAAACTGTTTTTT. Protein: CASSLEQGNEKLFF.

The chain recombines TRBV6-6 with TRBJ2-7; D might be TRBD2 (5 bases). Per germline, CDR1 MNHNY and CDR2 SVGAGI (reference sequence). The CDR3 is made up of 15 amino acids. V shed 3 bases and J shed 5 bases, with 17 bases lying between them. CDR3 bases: TGTGCCAGCAGTTATTCGACCCGCTCGGGGAACGAGCAGTACTTC. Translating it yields CASSYSTRSGNEQYF.

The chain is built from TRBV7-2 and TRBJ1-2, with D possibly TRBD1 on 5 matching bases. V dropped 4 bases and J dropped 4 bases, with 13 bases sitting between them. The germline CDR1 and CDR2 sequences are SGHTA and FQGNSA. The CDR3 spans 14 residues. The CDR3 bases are TGTGCCAGCAGCTCAGGAAGGGGACTCTATGGCTACACCTTC. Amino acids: CASSSGRGLYGYTF. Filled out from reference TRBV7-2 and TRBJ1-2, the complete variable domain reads GAGVSQSPSNKVTEKGKDVELRCDPISGHTALYWYRQSLGQGLEFLIYFQGNSAPDKSGLPSDRFSAERTGGSVSTLTIQRTQQEDSAVYLCASSSGRGLYGYTFGSGTRLTVV.

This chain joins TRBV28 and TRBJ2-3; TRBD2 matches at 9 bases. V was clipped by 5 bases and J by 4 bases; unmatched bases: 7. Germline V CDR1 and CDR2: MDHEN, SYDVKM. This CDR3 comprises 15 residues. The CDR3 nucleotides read TGTGCCAGCAGTGTGCCGGGACTAGCAGCAGATACGCAGTATTTT. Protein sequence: CASSVPGLAADTQYF.

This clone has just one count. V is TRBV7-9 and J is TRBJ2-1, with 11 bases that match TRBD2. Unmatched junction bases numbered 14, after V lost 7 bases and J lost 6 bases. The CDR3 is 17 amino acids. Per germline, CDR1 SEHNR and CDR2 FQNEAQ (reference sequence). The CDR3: CASNRIHIAGGGNEQFF. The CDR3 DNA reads TGTGCCAGCAACCGGATTCATATAGCGGGAGGGGGCAATGAGCAGTTCTTC.

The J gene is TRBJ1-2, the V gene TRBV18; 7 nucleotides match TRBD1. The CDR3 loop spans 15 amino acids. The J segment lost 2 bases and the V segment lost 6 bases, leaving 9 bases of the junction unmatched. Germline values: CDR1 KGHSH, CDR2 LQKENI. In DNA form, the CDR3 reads TGTGCCAGCTCTTCGGACAGGATACTCAACTATGGCTACACCTTC. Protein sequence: CASSSDRILNYGYTF.

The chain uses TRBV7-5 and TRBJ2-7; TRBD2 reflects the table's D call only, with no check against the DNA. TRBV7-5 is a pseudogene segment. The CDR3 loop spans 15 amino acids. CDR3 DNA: TGTGTCAGAAGCCCCCAGTCGCGGGTGTACTACGAGCAGTACTTC. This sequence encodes CVRSPQSRVYYEQYF.

This chain's CDR3 is CASSLDVPGVDTQYF. The CDR3 region has the DNA TGTGCCAGCAGCTTGGACGTTCCGGGGGTAGATACGCAGTATTTT. V gene TRBV7-2 combines with J gene TRBJ2-3, with D possibly being TRBD2 (6 bases). The CDR3 runs to 15 residues. Germline V gene sequence: CDR1 SGHTA, CDR2 FQGNSA. V gave up 3 bases and J gave up 5 bases, with 15 bases separating them.

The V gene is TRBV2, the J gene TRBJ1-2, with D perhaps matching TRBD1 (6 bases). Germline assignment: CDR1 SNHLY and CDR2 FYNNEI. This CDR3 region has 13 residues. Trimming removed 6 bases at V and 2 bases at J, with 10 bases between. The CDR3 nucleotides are TGTGCCAGCAGCCCGGACAGAAACTATGGCTACACCTTC. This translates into CASSPDRNYGYTF.

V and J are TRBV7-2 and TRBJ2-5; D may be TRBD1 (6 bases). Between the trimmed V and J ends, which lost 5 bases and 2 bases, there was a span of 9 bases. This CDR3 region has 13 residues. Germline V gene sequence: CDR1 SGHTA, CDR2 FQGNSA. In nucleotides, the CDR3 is TGTGCCAGCAGCCGCCAGGGGCAAGAGACCCAGTACTTC. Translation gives CASSRQGQETQYF.

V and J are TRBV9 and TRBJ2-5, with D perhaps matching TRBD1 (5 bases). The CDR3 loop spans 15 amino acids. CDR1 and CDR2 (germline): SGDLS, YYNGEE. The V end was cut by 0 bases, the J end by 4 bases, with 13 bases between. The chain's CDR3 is CASSVDLTAPETQYF. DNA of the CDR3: TGTGCCAGCAGCGTAGATTTGACAGCCCCAGAGACCCAGTACTTC.

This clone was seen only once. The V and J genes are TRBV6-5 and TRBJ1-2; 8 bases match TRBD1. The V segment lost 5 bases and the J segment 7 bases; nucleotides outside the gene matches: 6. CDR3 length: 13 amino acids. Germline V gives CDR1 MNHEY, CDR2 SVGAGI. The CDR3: CASSVTGEAGYTF. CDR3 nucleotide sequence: TGTGCCAGCAGTGTGACAGGGGAGGCTGGCTACACCTTC.

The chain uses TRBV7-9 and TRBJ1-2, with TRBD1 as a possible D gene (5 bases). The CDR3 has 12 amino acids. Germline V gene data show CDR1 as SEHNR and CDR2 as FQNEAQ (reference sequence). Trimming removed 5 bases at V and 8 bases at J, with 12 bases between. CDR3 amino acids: CASSPQGRGYTF. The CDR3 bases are TGTGCCAGCAGCCCTCAGGGTCGCGGCTACACCTTC.

The CDR3 is CASSPPGGGTNTGELFF. DNA for the CDR3: TGTGCCAGCAGCCCCCCCGGAGGCGGGACGAACACCGGGGAGCTGTTTTTT. V and J are TRBV5-4 and TRBJ2-2; a possible D gene is TRBD2 (6 bases). Germline CDR1 is SGHNT and CDR2 is YYREEE (reference sequence). The V and J ends lost 4 bases and 0 bases respectively, with 16 bases between them. The CDR3 length is 17 residues.

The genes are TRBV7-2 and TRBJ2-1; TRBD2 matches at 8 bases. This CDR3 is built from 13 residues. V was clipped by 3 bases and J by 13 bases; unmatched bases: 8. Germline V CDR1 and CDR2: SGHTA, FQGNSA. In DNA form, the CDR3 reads TGTGCCAGCAGCTTCGGGGGGGAAGGGACTCAGTTCTTC. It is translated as CASSFGGEGTQFF. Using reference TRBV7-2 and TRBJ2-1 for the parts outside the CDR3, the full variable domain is GAGVSQSPSNKVTEKGKDVELRCDPISGHTALYWYRQSLGQGLEFLIYFQGNSAPDKSGLPSDRFSAERTGGSVSTLTIQRTQQEDSAVYLCASSFGGEGTQFFGPGTRLTVL.

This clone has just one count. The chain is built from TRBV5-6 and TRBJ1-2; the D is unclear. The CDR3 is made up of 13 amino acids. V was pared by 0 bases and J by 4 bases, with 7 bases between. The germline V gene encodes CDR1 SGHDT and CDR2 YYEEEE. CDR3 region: CASSLATVYGYTF. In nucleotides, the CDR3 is TGTGCCAGCAGCTTGGCAACAGTCTATGGCTACACCTTC.

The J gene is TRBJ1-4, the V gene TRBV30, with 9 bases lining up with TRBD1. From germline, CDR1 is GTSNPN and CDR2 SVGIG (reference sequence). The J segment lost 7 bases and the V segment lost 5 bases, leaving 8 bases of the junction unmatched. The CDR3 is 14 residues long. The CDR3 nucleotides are TGTGCCTGGGGCTCCGGGACAGGGTTTGAAAAACTGTTTTTT. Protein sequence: CAWGSGTGFEKLFF.

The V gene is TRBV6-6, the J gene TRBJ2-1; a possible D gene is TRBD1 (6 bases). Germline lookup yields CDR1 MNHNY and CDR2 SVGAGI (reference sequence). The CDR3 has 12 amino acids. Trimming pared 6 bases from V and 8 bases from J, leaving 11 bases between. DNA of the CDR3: TGTGCCAGCAGCCAACAGGGCTATGAGCAGTTCTTC. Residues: CASSQQGYEQFF.

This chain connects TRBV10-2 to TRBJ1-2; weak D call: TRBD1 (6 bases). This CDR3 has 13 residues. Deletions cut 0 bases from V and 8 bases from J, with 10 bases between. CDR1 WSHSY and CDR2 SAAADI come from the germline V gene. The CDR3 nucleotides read TGCGCCAGCAGTGAGTCGGACAGTTTGGGCTACACCTTC. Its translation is CASSESDSLGYTF.

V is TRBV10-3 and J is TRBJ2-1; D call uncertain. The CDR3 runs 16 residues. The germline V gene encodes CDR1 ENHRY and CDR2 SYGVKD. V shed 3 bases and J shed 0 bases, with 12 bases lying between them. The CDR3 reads CAISENSVFSYNEQFF. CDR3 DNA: TGTGCCATCAGTGAAAACAGTGTGTTCTCCTACAATGAGCAGTTCTTC.

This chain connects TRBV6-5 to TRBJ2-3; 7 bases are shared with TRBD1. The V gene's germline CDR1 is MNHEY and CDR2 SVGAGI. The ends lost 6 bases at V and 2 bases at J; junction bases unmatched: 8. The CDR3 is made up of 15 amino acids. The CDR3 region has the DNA TGTGCCAGCAGCCCCAGGGGACAGTTCACAGATACGCAGTATTTT. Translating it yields CASSPRGQFTDTQYF.

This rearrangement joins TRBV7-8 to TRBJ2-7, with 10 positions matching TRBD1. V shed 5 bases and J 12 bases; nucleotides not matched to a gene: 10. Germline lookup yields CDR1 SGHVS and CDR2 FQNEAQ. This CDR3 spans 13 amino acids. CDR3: CASSPGDRGDPYF. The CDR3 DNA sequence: TGTGCCAGCAGCCCCGGGGACAGGGGAGACCCGTACTTC.

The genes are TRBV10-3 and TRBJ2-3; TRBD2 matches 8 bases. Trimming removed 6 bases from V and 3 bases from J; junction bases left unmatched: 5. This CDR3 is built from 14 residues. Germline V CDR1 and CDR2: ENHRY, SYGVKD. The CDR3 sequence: CAISAAGETDTQYF. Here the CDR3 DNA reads TGTGCCATCAGCGCAGCGGGAGAGACAGATACGCAGTATTTT.

CDR3 protein: CASSLAGQGAFEQYF. The CDR3 coding sequence is TGTGCCAGCAGCTTGGCCGGACAGGGGGCTTTCGAGCAGTACTTC. The rearrangement uses TRBV5-4 and TRBJ2-7, with TRBD1 identical over 11 bases. V was pared by 0 bases and J by 6 bases, with 5 bases of the junction left unmatched. The germline gives CDR1 SGHNT, CDR2 YYREEE (reference sequence). The CDR3 has 15 amino acids.

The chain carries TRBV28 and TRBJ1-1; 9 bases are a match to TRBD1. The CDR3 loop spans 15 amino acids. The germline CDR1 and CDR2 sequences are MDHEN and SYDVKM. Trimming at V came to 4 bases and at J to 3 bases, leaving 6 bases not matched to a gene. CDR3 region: CASSWGTGQYTEAFF. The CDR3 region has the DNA TGTGCCAGCAGTTGGGGGACAGGGCAGTACACTGAAGCTTTCTTT.